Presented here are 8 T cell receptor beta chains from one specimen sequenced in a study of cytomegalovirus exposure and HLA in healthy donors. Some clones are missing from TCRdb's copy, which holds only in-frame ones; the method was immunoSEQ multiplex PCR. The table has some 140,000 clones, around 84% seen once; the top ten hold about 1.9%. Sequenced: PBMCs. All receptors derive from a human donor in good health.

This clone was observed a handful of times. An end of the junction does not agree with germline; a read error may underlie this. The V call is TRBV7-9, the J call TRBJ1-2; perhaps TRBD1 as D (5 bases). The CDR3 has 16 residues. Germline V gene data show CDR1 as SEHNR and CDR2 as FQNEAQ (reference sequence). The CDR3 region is CANSLAAGKTNYGYTF. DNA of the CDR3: TGTGCCAACAGCTTAGCTGCAGGGAAGACTAACTATGGCTACACCTTC. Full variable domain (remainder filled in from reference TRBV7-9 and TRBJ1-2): DTGVSQNPRHKITKRGQNVTFRCDPISEHNRLYWYRQTLGQGPEFLTYFQNEAQLEKSRLLSDRFSAERPKGSFSTLEIQRTEQGDSAMYLCANSLAAGKTNYGYTFGSGTRLTVV.

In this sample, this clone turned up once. The CDR3 DNA sequence: TGTGCCAGTAGTTCCTCCTCGGGACAGGGCTTTTACGAGCAGTACTTC. Its protein product is CASSSSSGQGFYEQYF. The rearrangement uses TRBV19 and TRBJ2-7; 9 bases fit TRBD1. The trim removed 5 bases at V and 4 bases at J, leaving 12 bases unmatched. The CDR3 sequence is 16 residues long. Germline loops: CDR1 LNHDA, CDR2 SQIVND (reference sequence).

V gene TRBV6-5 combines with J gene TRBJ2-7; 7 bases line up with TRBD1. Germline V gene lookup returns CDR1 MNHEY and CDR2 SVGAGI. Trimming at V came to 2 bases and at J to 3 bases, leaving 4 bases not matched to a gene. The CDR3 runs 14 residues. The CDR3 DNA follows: TGTGCCAGCAGTTACATGACAGGGAGCTACGAGCAGTACTTC. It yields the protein CASSYMTGSYEQYF.

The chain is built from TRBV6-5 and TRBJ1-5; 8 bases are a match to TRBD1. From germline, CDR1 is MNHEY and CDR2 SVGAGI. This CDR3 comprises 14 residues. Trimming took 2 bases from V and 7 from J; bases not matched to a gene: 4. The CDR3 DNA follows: TGTGCCAGCAGTTACGGTCAGGGGGCACAGCCCCAGCATTTT. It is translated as CASSYGQGAQPQHF.

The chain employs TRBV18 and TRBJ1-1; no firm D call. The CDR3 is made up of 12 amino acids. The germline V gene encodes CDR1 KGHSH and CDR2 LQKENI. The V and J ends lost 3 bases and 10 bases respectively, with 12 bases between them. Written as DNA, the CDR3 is TGTGCCAGCTCACCGTTGGAGAATGGAGCTTTCTTT. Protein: CASSPLENGAFF.

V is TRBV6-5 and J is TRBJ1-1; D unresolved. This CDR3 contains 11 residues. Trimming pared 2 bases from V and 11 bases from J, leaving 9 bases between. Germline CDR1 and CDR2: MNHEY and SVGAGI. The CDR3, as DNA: TGTGCCAGCAGTTACGGGCGGGAGGCTTTCTTT. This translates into CASSYGREAFF.

The CDR3 DNA reads as TGTGCCAGCAAAGTCGGAGGTTCGAACACCGGGGAGCTGTTTTTT. This sequence encodes CASKVGGSNTGELFF. The chain links TRBV28 to TRBJ2-2, with TRBD2 as a possible D gene (5 bases). The CDR3 is 15 amino acids. V was clipped by 7 bases and J by 0 bases, with 12 bases between them. Per germline, CDR1 MDHEN and CDR2 SYDVKM.

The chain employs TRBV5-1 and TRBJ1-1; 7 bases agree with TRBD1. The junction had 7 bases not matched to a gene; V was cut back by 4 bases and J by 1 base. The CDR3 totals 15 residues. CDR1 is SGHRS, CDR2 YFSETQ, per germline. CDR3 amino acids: CASSPRQGRNTEAFF. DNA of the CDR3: TGCGCCAGCAGCCCCCGACAGGGAAGGAACACTGAAGCTTTCTTT.